Below, 14 T cell receptor beta chains from the same sample are listed, as sequenced in a study of cytotoxic CD8 clonotypes in ibrutinib-treated CLL. Assay used: immunoSEQ multiplex PCR; TCRdb lists only in-frame clones, some missing. The data hold 200,000 to 250,000 clones, with 60% to 80% observed a single time. This specimen consisted of PBMCs, obtained after 12 months of ibrutinib treatment. The origin of the receptors is a human donor with chronic lymphocytic leukemia.

This clone was counted between two and nine times. The genes are TRBV30 and TRBJ2-2; D not resolved. The CDR3 extends over 15 amino acids. V lost 3 bases and J 1 base, leaving 12 bases between the germline ends. CDR1 and CDR2 from the germline V gene are GTSNPN and SVGIG (reference sequence). The CDR3, as DNA: TGTGCCTGGAGGTCACCAGGCTTGAACACCGGGGAGCTGTTTTTT. Amino acid sequence: CAWRSPGLNTGELFF.

The J gene is TRBJ1-1, the V gene TRBV23-1; 11 bases agree with TRBD1. TRBV23-1 counts as an open reading frame of uncertain function. The V gene end was trimmed by 6 bases and the J gene end by 4 bases; junction bases not matched to a gene: 1. The CDR3 totals 13 residues. This CDR3 is CASRGTGGTEAFF. In nucleotides, the CDR3 is TGCGCCAGCAGGGGGACAGGGGGCACTGAAGCTTTCTTT.

This chain joins TRBV5-1 and TRBJ2-6; no clear D. Between the trimmed V and J ends, which lost 0 bases and 2 bases, there was a span of 6 bases. This CDR3 is 15 amino acids long. Germline V gives CDR1 SGHRS, CDR2 YFSETQ. The CDR3 nucleotides are TGCGCCAGCAGCTTGGGGGGTACTGGGGCCAACGTCCTGACTTTC. It codes for CASSLGGTGANVLTF.

The V call is TRBV10-3, the J call TRBJ1-5, with D perhaps matching TRBD1 (6 bases). Trimming cost V 3 bases and J 7 bases, with 13 bases left between them. From germline, CDR1 is ENHRY and CDR2 SYGVKD. The CDR3 runs to 14 residues. CDR3 residues: CAISEQGPRQPQHF. CDR3 nucleotides: TGTGCCATCAGTGAACAGGGCCCTCGGCAGCCCCAGCATTTT.

V usage is TRBV15 and J usage is TRBJ2-5; the match to TRBD2 covers 12 bases. This CDR3 region has 17 residues. V shed 1 base and J 5 bases; nucleotides not matched to a gene: 8. Germline V gives CDR1 LNHNV, CDR2 YYDKDF (reference sequence). The CDR3: CATSRGLAGGVPETQYF. CDR3 DNA sequence: TGTGCCACCAGCAGAGGTCTAGCGGGGGGGGTCCCGGAGACCCAGTACTTC.

This clone was found a few times. The gene calls are TRBV6-5 and TRBJ1-1; D not certain. This CDR3 contains 13 residues. The ends were cut back, 6 bases at V and 1 base at J, with 9 bases in the middle. Per germline, CDR1 MNHEY and CDR2 SVGAGI. The CDR3 region is CASRVLENTEAFF. The CDR3 coding sequence is TGTGCCAGCAGGGTTTTAGAGAACACTGAAGCTTTCTTT.

This clone turned up a few times. The rearrangement uses TRBV9 and TRBJ2-3; 12 bases line up with TRBD2. V trimming: 4 bases; J trimming: 6 bases; junction bases outside the gene matches: 6. The CDR3 is 15 amino acids. Germline values: CDR1 SGDLS, CDR2 YYNGEE. The CDR3 sequence: CASSPTSGRRDTQYF. CDR3 nucleotides: TGTGCCAGCAGCCCTACTAGCGGGAGGAGGGATACGCAGTATTTT.

The J gene is TRBJ1-2, the V gene TRBV19, with TRBD1 as a possible D gene (6 bases). CDR3 length: 14 amino acids. Germline CDR1 and CDR2: LNHDA and SQIVND (reference sequence). Deletions cut 3 bases from V and 0 bases from J, with 8 bases between. The CDR3 bases are TGTGCCAGTAGTATGCAGGGGTCTAACTATGGCTACACCTTC. Translated, it gives CASSMQGSNYGYTF.

The chain recombines TRBV11-2 with TRBJ2-1; weak D call: TRBD2 (7 bases). Germline V CDR1 and CDR2: SGHAT, FQNNGV. Trimming cost V 1 base and J 5 bases, with 15 bases left between them. The CDR3 loop spans 16 amino acids. The CDR3 is CASSLAGGASHNEQFF. DNA for the CDR3: TGTGCCAGCAGCTTAGCTGGGGGGGCCTCTCACAATGAGCAGTTCTTC.

The chain couples TRBV5-6 to TRBJ1-3; D possibly corresponds to TRBD1 (6 bases). Germline CDR1 SGHDT, CDR2 YYEEEE. V gave up 4 bases and J gave up 0 bases, with 11 bases separating them. The CDR3 sequence is 15 residues long. The CDR3 DNA reads TGTGCCAGCAGCCAGGGGCCGTCCTCTGGAAACACCATATATTTT. Amino acid sequence: CASSQGPSSGNTIYF.

V gene TRBV6-5 combines with J gene TRBJ1-2; D gene uncertain. Germline V gene data show CDR1 as MNHEY and CDR2 as SVGAGI. The CDR3 extends over 12 amino acids. With 2 bases removed from V and 6 bases from J, the gap between germline ends came to 7 bases. For the CDR3, the DNA is TGTGCCAGCAGTTACGCCAGAGATGGCTACACCTTC. Residues: CASSYARDGYTF.

The rearrangement links TRBV19 to TRBJ1-6; 7 nucleotides align to TRBD1. Losses at the gene ends were 7 bases for V and 7 bases for J; bases not matched to a gene: 16. The CDR3 is made up of 17 amino acids. Germline CDR1 and CDR2: LNHDA and SQIVND (reference sequence). CDR3 residues: CASTRQTGFRMNSPLHF. CDR3 nucleotide sequence: TGTGCCAGTACCAGACAGACAGGGTTTCGCATGAATTCACCCCTCCACTTT.

The chain has TRBV4-1 and TRBJ1-1; D perhaps matches TRBD1 (5 bases). The CDR3 runs 16 residues. Germline-derived CDR1 and CDR2 are MGHRA and YSYEKL. V was shortened by 3 bases and J by 2 bases, with 16 bases between the two germline ends. CDR3 in amino acids: CASSHDLGDLNTEAFF. The DNA of the CDR3 is TGCGCCAGCAGCCATGACTTAGGGGATTTAAACACTGAAGCTTTCTTT.

About this clone itself: This same CDR3 is encoded by further DNA sequences in the sample. This chain links TRBV11-2 with TRBJ1-2; D gene ambiguous. Trimming cost V 4 bases and J 5 bases, with 5 bases left between them. This CDR3 is 11 amino acids long. Per germline, CDR1 SGHAT and CDR2 FQNNGV. This CDR3 is CASSSTYGYTF. DNA of the CDR3: TGTGCCAGCAGCTCTACGTATGGCTACACCTTC.